Below, 6 T cell receptor beta chains from the same sample are listed, as sequenced in a study of spatial heterogeneity in lung cancer. TCRdb independently ran MiXCR on the 5' RACE reads; one entry per CDR3 protein. The data hold roughly 110,000 distinct CDR3 sequences, with 11% observed a single time. Stated time point: blood at routine non-recurrence follow-up after resection. The starting material was PBMCs, obtained at follow-up. The receptors here all came from a female donor with early-stage non-small cell lung cancer.

The chain couples TRBV2 to TRBJ2-5; no clear D gene. This CDR3 contains 11 residues. Germline assignment: CDR1 SNHLY and CDR2 FYNNEI. V was pared by 7 bases and J by 1 base, with 4 bases between. The DNA of the CDR3 is TGTGCCAGCAAGTCCCAAGAGACCCAGTACTTC. It codes for CASKSQETQYF.

This chain links TRBV28 with TRBJ2-4, with 9 bases identical to TRBD2. Trimming removed 6 bases from V and 2 bases from J; junction bases left unmatched: 11. Germline lookup yields CDR1 MDHEN and CDR2 SYDVKM. This CDR3 has 17 amino acids. CDR3 amino acids: CASRVSGRGKTKNIQYF. For the CDR3, the DNA is TGTGCCAGCAGGGTTAGCGGGAGAGGGAAAACCAAAAACATTCAGTACTTC.

The table lists this clonotype with many counts. J is TRBJ2-5 and V is TRBV29-1; D is undetermined. The germline CDR1 and CDR2 sequences are SQVTM and ANQGSEA. CDR3 length equals 12 residues. The CDR3 is CSSQWGSETQYF. The CDR3 DNA sequence: TGCAGTTCACAATGGGGTTCGGAGACCCAGTACTTC.

This clonotype was seen more than once but under ten times. The chain recombines TRBV19 with TRBJ2-1; TRBD2 aligns across 9 bases. The germline V gene has CDR1 LNHDA and CDR2 SQIVND (reference sequence). V shed 4 bases and J 5 bases; nucleotides not matched to a gene: 9. This CDR3 is built from 16 residues. The CDR3 DNA reads TGTGCCAGTAGTAAAGCGGGAGGACGAATCAACAATGAGCAGTTCTTC. Protein: CASSKAGGRINNEQFF. Full variable domain (remainder filled in from reference TRBV19 and TRBJ2-1): DGGITQSPKYLFRKEGQNVTLSCEQNLNHDAMYWYRQDPGQGLRLIYYSQIVNDFQKGDIAEGYSVSREKKESFPLTVTSAQKNPTAFYLCASSKAGGRINNEQFFGPGTRLTVL.

The chain couples TRBV11-2 to TRBJ2-7; 7 bases are shared with TRBD1. The CDR3 contains 16 residues. Germline CDR1 is SGHAT and CDR2 is FQNNGV. Trimming cost V 2 bases and J 9 bases; bases outside gene matches: 16. The CDR3 DNA sequence: TGTGCCAGCAGCTTAAATCGTCCGGGACAGCTCTATGGGCAGTACTTC. Its protein product is CASSLNRPGQLYGQYF.

The CDR3 loop is CASSLGATRYEQYF. The DNA of the CDR3 is TGTGCCAGCAGCTTAGGGGCCACGAGGTACGAGCAGTACTTC. The genes are TRBV7-9 and TRBJ2-7; D is ambiguous. Trimming removed 1 base at V and 4 bases at J, with 11 bases between. The CDR3 is made up of 14 amino acids. CDR1 is SEHNR, CDR2 FQNEAQ, per germline (reference sequence).